This T cell receptor (beta chain) was documented in a study of early T cells in non-severe SARS-CoV-2 infection. Overall study: The chains were unpaired, and the sequenced material was bulk RNA from unsorted whole blood.

In germline, CDR1 is SQVTM, CDR2 ANQGSEA. CDR3 length: 13 amino acids. The junction had 6 bases not matched to a gene; V was cut back by 7 bases and J by 2 bases. This clonotype was picked up many times. TCRdb re-called the 5' RACE reads through MiXCR, storing one row per CDR3 protein. The sample comprises around 55,000 distinct CDR3 sequences, around 14% of which are singletons, and over 8% rests with the top ten. The specimen comprised whole blood, sampled at baseline. The chain has TRBV29-1 and TRBJ2-3; 7 bases are a match to TRBD1. The source is an adult who was a healthcare worker with PCR-confirmed SARS-CoV-2 infection or an uninfected control (not recorded which). CDR3 sequence reads: CSASRGSTDTQYF. The DNA for the CDR3 is TGCAGCGCCAGCAGGGGGTCCACAGATACGCAGTATTTT.